This T cell receptor beta chain was observed in a study of shared clonotypes between healthy human individuals. Germline V lookup: CDR1 SGHDT, CDR2 YYEEEE. This CDR3 spans 17 amino acids. Trimming took off 4 bases at V and 0 bases at J, with 18 bases between the two ends. TCRdb keeps only in-frame clones here, not all; method: immunoSEQ multiplex PCR. The repertoire consists of more than 450,000 clones, with 79% occurring once and the leading ten covering roughly 13%. This chain joins TRBV5-6 and TRBJ2-3, with a possible D match to TRBD2 (6 bases). This clonotype was sampled from a woman aged 40 to 49 in good health. Some clones in this sample may be carry-over from other donors' samples. Sequenced material: PBMCs. The CDR3 sequence: CASSPTQTRESTDTQYF. The CDR3, as DNA: TGTGCCAGCAGCCCCACACAAACCCGGGAGAGCACAGATACGCAGTATTTT.